This T cell receptor beta chain was retrieved from a study of T cells of healthy individuals. Using its own MiXCR run on the 5' RACE reads, TCRdb lists one record per CDR3 protein. The table records about 53,000 distinct CDR3 sequences, roughly 14% of them present only once. This clonotype has more than one count but fewer than ten. This CDR3 spans 12 amino acids. V lost 6 bases and J 4 bases, leaving 7 bases between the germline ends. Germline V gene sequence: CDR1 MDHEN, CDR2 SYDVKM. The chain carries TRBV28 and TRBJ2-1; D ambiguous. The TCR originated in a human donor in good health. The CDR3: CASSSQYNEQFF. The CDR3 DNA is TGTGCCAGCAGCAGTCAATACAATGAGCAGTTCTTC.